Here is one T cell receptor beta chain with its context. Per the germline V gene, CDR1 is ENHRY and CDR2 is SYGVKD. The trim removed 3 bases at V and 1 base at J, leaving 8 bases unmatched. This CDR3 is built from 17 residues. The PCR made use of 60 Vbeta and 13 Jbeta primers. Study processing details: An analysis that came later counted 70 million to 100 million unique TCR beta chains, roughly 11 million shared. Generated by immunoSEQ multiplex PCR, the TCRdb table keeps only in-frame clones and is missing some. That table supplies the V and J calls and clone size; D and trimming were determined from the DNA. The sample includes more than 110,000 clones, about four fifths of them seen just once. This sample is drawn from a study of cytomegalovirus exposure and HLA in healthy donors.

The gene calls are TRBV10-3 and TRBJ1-3, with 8 positions matching TRBD1. The sample consisted of PBMCs. The receptor was derived from a man aged 25-45 years in good health and CMV-seronegative. CDR3: CAISDAGGAGSGNTIYF. The CDR3 nucleotides are TGTGCCATCAGTGATGCAGGGGGCGCCGGGTCTGGAAACACCATATATTTT.